Sequencing of this T cell receptor (beta chain) was carried out in a study of blood T cell repertoires in COVID-19. Study-wide context: Two consecutive negative NP/OP PCR tests, clearance, or resolved symptoms defined Cohort 3 recovery. COVID-19 samples collected from the United States, Italy and Spain covered acute and convalescent phases.

This clone was observed once. The ends lost 5 bases at V and 4 bases at J; junction bases unmatched: 10. Germline-derived CDR1 and CDR2 are PRHDT and FYEKMQ (reference sequence). The length of the CDR3 is 16 residues. The assay was immunoSEQ multiplex PCR, and TCRdb's table has in-frame clones only and misses some. The sample records 250,000 to 300,000 clones, roughly 91% being singletons. The clonotype comes from a woman aged 60-70 years in a cohort exposed to, infected with or recovered from COVID-19 (not recorded which). Sequencing was carried out using PBMCs or T cells enriched from blood (not recorded which). The V and J genes are TRBV13 and TRBJ2-1; 8 bases match TRBD2. The CDR3 DNA sequence: TGTGCCAGCAGCCCCCGTGGGCCTAGCGGGTACAATGAGCAGTTCTTC. It is translated as CASSPRGPSGYNEQFF.